This TCR beta chain comes out of a study of OX40 agonist ivuxolimab in advanced cancers. For the study at large: Partial responses were seen in three patients, one with hepatocellular carcinoma and two with cutaneous melanoma.

A note on this clone: The antigen is not known.

Findings of the study overall: Some nonresponders likewise displayed low normalized T-cell clonal expansion.

Only in-frame clones appear in the TCRdb table, and some are missing; sequencing was by immunoSEQ multiplex PCR. The sample holds 40,000 to 50,000 clones; over 85% are singletons and the top ten take around 50%. The source of this sequence is an adult with an advanced solid tumor such as melanoma, head and neck, liver or kidney cancer. Sample: CD4+ or CD8+ T cells sorted from blood, taken in a trial of the OX40 agonist ivuxolimab.

Here the CDR3 reads CSVAGSTDTQYF. The CDR3 DNA follows: TGCAGCGTTGCTGGGAGCACAGATACGCAGTATTTT. This rearrangement joins TRBV29-1 to TRBJ2-3; the D is unclear. Deletions cut 4 bases from V and 0 bases from J, with 5 bases between. The CDR3 covers 12 residues. Germline-derived CDR1 and CDR2 are SQVTM and ANQGSEA.